The T cell receptor (beta chain) described here comes from a study of cytomegalovirus exposure and HLA in healthy donors. PCR involved 60 Vbeta and 13 Jbeta primers. Clones were read by immunoSEQ multiplex PCR, and TCRdb kept only the in-frame ones, dropping some. The table includes 180,000 or so clones, roughly 8.7% detected once. Whereas donors were nominally healthy upon sampling, unrecorded immune exposures were probable. The CDR3 has 14 residues. Germline V CDR1 and CDR2: SGHTA, FQGNSA. Trimming left V 1 base short and J 3 bases short, with 7 bases between. This clone was picked up a small number of times. Its target is unknown. Study observations and caveats: Association of 16,951 TCR beta sequences with HLA alleles was found at 0.05 false discovery rate in a later analysis. Usually a TCR sequence was rare, but some public TCRs were found in many donors. Common viral pathogens seemed to be connected with several of the most significant clusters, according to a later analysis.

Sequenced material: PBMCs. V usage is TRBV7-2 and J usage is TRBJ1-5, with unresolved D. This sequence originates from a woman in her thirties in good health and CMV-seropositive. The CDR3 sequence: CASSLGQTNQPQHF. CDR3 DNA: TGTGCCAGCAGCTTAGGGCAAACCAATCAGCCCCAGCATTTT.